The present T cell receptor beta chain was sequenced within a study of shared clonotypes between healthy human individuals. Overall study context: Each donor had three CD4 naive, three CD4 memory, two CD8 naive and one CD8 memory plate.

Division of CD4+ cells produced a CD45RA+ naive subset and a CD45RA-negative memory subset. Each replicate PCR on the sorted subsets used approximately 200 ng DNA (around 30,000 T cell genomes). Only in-frame clones appear in the TCRdb table, and some are missing; sequencing was by immunoSEQ multiplex PCR. The data contain roughly 2.4 million clones, more than 90% of them singletons. Overall study results and limits: Some clonotypes were shared by all four sorted-subset donors, while others were not shared. The non-shared ones had lower generation probabilities than the shared ones.

Details on this clone: Its specificity is unknown.

The germline V gene encodes CDR1 DFQATT and CDR2 SNEGSKA (reference sequence). The V gene lost 4 bases and the J gene lost 7 bases, with 8 bases spanning the gap. The CDR3 runs to 11 residues. The origin of this receptor is a man aged 18 to 30 in good health. The chain combines TRBV20-1 with TRBJ2-1; no clear D. The sample consisted of naive CD4+ T cells sorted from blood. The subset is: CD45RA+ positively selected. CDR3 residues: CSAKPGNEQFF. CDR3 nucleotides: TGCAGTGCTAAACCGGGTAATGAGCAGTTCTTC.